The source of this TCR beta chain is a study of shared clonotypes between healthy human individuals. Study observations and caveats: Sequencing depth was a factor that was expected to affect clonotype sharing among donors. Tissues were not sampled, only blood, and their repertoires likely differ.

Method: immunoSEQ multiplex PCR; TCRdb's copy keeps in-frame clones and lacks some. The sample has approximately 2.5 million clones; approximately 94% are singletons. The CDR3 totals 12 residues. Between the trimmed V and J ends, which lost 8 bases and 3 bases, there was a span of 10 bases. The germline gives CDR1 SNHLY, CDR2 FYNNEI. This clone turned up a few times. The antigen remains unidentified. The chain joins TRBV2 to TRBJ1-1; D remains ambiguous. The sequencing input was naive CD4+ T cells sorted from blood. Stated subset: CD45RA+ positively selected. The sequence derives from a man younger than 30 in good health. CDR3 amino acids: CASSLDYTEAFF. The CDR3 DNA reads TGTGCCAGCTCCCTAGATTACACTGAAGCTTTCTTT.